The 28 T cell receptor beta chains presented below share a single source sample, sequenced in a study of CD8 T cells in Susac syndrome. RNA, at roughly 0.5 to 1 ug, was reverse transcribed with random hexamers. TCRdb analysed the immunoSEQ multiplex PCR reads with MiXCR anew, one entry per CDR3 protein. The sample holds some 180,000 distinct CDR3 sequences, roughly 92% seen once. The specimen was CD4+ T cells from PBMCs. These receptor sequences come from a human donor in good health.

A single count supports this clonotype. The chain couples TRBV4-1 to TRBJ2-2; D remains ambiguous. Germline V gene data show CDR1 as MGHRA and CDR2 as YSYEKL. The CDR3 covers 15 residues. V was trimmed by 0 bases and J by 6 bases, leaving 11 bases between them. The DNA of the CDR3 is TGCGCCAGCAGCCAAGACAGAGTTAGGTCCGGGGAGCTGTTTTTT. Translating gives CASSQDRVRSGELFF.

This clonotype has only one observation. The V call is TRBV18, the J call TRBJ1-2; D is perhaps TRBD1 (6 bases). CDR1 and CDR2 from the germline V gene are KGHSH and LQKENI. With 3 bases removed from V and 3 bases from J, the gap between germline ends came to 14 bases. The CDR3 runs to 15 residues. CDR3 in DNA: TGTGCCAGCTCACCGAGGGGGGATGTCGACTATGGCTACACCTTC. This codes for CASSPRGDVDYGYTF. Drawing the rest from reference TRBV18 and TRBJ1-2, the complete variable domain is NAGVMQNPRHLVRRRGQEARLRCSPMKGHSHVYWYRQLPEEGLKFMVYLQKENIIDESGMPKERFSAEFPKEGPSILRIQQVVRGDSAAYFCASSPRGDVDYGYTFGSGTRLTVV.

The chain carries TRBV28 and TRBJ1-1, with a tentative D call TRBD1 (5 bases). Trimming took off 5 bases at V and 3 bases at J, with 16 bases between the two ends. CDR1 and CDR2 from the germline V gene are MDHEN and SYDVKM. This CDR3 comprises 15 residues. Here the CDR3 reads CASSALGDGDTEAFF. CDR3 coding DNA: TGTGCCAGCAGTGCGCTGGGGGACGGGGACACTGAAGCTTTCTTT.

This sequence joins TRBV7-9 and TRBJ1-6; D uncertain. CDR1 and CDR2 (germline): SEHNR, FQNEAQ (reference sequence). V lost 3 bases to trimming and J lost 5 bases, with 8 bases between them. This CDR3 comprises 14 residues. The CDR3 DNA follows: TGTGCCAGCAGCTTGAGTGTCGATAATTCACCCCTCCACTTT. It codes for CASSLSVDNSPLHF.

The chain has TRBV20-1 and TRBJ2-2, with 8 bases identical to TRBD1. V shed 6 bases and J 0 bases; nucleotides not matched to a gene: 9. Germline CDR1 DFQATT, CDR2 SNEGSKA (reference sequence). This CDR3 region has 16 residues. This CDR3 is CSASTPDRANTGELFF. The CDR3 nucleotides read TGCAGTGCCTCAACCCCGGACAGGGCGAACACCGGGGAGCTGTTTTTT.

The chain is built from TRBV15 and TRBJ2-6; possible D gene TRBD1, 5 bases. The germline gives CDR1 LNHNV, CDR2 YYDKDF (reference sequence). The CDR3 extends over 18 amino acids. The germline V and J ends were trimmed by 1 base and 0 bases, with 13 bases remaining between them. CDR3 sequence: CATSRVLGHISGANVLTF. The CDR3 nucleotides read TGTGCCACCAGCAGAGTTCTCGGACACATCTCTGGGGCCAACGTCCTGACTTTC.

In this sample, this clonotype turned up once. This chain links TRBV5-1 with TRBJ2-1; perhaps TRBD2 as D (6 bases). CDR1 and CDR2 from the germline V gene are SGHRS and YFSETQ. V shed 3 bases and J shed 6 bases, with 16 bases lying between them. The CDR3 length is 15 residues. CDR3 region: CASSSGTALGNEQFF. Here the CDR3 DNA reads TGCGCCAGCAGCTCCGGGACTGCACTCGGCAATGAGCAGTTCTTC.

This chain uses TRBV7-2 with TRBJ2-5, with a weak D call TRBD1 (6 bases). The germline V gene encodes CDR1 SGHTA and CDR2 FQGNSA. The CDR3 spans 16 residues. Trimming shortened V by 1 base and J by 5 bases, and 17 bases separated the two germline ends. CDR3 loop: CASSLVPGHRGETQYF. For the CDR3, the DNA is TGTGCCAGCAGCTTAGTCCCGGGACACCGAGGGGAGACCCAGTACTTC.

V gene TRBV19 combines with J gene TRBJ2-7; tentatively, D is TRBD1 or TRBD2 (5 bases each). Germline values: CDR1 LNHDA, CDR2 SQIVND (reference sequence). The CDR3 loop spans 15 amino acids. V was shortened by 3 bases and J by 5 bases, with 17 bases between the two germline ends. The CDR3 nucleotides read TGTGCCAGTAGTATCCGGGACGGTATCGGAAACGAGCAGTACTTC. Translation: CASSIRDGIGNEQYF.

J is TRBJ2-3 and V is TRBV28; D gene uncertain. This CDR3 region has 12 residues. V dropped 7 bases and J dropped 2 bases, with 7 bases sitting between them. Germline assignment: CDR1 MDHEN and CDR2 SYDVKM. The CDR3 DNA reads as TGTGCCAGCACCCAAGTCACAGATACGCAGTATTTT. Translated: CASTQVTDTQYF.

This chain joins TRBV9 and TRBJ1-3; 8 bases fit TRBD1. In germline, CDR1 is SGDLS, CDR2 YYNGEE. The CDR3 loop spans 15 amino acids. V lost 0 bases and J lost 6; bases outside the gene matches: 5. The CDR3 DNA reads TGTGCCAGCAGCGTAGGGACAGGGCCAGAAAACACCATATATTTT. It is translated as CASSVGTGPENTIYF.

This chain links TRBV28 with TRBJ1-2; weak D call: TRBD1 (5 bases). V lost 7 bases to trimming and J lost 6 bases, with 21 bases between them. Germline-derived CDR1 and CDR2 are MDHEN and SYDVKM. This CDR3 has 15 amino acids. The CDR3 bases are TGTGCCAGCACCTCACGCGGGGCCGCAGGTCATGGCTACACCTTC. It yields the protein CASTSRGAAGHGYTF.

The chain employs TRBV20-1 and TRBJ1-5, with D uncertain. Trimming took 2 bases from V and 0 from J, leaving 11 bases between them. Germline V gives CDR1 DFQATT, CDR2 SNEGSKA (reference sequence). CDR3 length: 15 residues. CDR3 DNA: TGCAGTGCTAGAATATTCGCACTTAGCAATCAGCCCCAGCATTTT. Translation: CSARIFALSNQPQHF.

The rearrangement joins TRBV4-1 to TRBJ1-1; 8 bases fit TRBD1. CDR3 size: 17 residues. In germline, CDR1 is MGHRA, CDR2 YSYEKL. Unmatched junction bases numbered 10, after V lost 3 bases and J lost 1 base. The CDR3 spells CASSHPRSGQGNTEAFF. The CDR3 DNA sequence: TGCGCCAGCAGCCATCCAAGATCAGGACAGGGGAACACTGAAGCTTTCTTT.

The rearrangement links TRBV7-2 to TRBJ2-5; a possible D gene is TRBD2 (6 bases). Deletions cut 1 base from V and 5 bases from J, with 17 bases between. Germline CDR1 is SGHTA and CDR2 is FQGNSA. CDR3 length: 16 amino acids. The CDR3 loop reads CASSLGLIDRGETQYF. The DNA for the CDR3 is TGTGCCAGCAGCTTAGGGCTTATCGACCGGGGGGAGACCCAGTACTTC.

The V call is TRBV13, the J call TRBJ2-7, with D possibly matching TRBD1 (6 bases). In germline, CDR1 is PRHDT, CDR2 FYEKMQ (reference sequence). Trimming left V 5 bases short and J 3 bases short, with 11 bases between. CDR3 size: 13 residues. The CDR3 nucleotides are TGTGCCAGCAGCCTCCAGGGGCTCTACGAGCAGTACTTC. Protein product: CASSLQGLYEQYF.

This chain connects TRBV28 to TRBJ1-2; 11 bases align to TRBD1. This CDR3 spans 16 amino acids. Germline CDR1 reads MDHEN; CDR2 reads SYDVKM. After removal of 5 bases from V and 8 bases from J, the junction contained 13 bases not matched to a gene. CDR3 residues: CASSRGQGELVGGYTF. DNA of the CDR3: TGTGCCAGCAGTCGGGGACAGGGGGAACTAGTCGGAGGCTACACCTTC.

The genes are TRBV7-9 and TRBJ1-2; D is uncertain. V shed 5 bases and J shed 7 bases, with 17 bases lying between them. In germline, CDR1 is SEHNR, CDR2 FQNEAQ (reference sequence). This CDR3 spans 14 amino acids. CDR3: CASSQSGGSAGYTF. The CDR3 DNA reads TGTGCCAGCAGCCAAAGCGGTGGTTCCGCTGGCTACACCTTC.

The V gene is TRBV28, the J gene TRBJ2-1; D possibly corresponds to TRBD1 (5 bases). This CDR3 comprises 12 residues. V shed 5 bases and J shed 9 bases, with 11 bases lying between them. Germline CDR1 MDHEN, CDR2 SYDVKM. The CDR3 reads CASSPGWTEQFF. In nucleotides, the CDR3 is TGTGCCAGCAGTCCAGGGTGGACTGAGCAGTTCTTC.

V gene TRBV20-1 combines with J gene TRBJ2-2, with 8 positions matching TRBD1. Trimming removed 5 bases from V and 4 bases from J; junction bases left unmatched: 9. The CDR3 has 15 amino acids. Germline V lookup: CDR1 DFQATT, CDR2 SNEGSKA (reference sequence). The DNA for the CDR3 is TGCAGTGCTGTCCAGGGGGCAGGGGGCACCGGGGAGCTGTTTTTT. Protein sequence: CSAVQGAGGTGELFF.

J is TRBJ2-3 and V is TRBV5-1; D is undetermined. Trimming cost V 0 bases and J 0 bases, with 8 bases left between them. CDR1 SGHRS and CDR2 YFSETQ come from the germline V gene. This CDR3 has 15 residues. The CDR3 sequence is CASSLETGSTDTQYF. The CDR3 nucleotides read TGCGCCAGCAGCTTGGAGACTGGAAGCACAGATACGCAGTATTTT.

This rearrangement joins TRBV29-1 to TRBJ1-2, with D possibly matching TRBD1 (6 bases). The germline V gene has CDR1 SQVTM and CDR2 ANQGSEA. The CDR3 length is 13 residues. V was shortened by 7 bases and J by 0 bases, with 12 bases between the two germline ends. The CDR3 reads CSDYRAANYGYTF. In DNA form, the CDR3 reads TGCAGCGATTACAGGGCCGCTAACTATGGCTACACCTTC.

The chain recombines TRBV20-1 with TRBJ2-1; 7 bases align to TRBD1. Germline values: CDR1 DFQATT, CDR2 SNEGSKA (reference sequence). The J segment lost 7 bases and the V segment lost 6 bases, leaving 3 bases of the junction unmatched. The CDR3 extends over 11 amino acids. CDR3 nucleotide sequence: TGCAGTGCCCCGGACAGGAATGAGCAGTTCTTC. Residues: CSAPDRNEQFF.

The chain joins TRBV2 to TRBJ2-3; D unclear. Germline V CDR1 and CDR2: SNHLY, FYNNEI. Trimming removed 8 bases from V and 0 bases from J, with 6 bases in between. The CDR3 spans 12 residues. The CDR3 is CASERSTDTQYF. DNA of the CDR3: TGTGCCAGCGAACGGAGCACAGATACGCAGTATTTT.

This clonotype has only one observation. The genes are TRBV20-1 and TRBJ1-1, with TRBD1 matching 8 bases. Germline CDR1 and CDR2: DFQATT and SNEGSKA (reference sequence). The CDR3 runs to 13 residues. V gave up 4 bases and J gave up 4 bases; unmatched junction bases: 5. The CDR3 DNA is TGCAGTGCTACGGCAGGGGGCCCCACTGAAGCTTTCTTT. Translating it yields CSATAGGPTEAFF.

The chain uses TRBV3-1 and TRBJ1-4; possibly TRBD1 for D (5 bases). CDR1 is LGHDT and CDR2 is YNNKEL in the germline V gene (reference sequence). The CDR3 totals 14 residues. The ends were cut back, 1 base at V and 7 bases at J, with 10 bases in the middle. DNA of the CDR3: TGTGCCAGCAGCCAAGTCCCCAGGGCTGAAAAACTGTTTTTT. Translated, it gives CASSQVPRAEKLFF.

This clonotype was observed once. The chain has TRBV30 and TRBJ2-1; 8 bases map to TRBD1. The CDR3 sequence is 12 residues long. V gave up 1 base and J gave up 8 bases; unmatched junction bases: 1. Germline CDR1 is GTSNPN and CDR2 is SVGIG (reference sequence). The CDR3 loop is CAWSAGGHEQFF. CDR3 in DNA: TGTGCCTGGAGTGCAGGGGGCCATGAGCAGTTCTTC.

In nucleotides, the CDR3 is TGCAGTGCCGATCTGGACAGGAACACTGAAGCTTTCTTT. Protein: CSADLDRNTEAFF. The V and J genes are TRBV20-1 and TRBJ1-1, with D tentatively TRBD1 (6 bases). V was pared by 6 bases and J by 1 base, with 12 bases between. CDR3 length equals 13 residues. CDR1 DFQATT and CDR2 SNEGSKA come from the germline V gene (reference sequence).